This T cell receptor (beta chain) is from a study of tissue T cells after allogeneic stem cell transplantation. Study background: This research-autopsy study prospectively enrolled adult allogeneic hematopoietic cell transplant recipients with steroid-refractory graft-versus-host disease. Gastrointestinal graft-versus-host disease was present in all patients, each treated with several therapy lines.

A remark on this clone: What it binds is unknown.

Study conclusions and caveats: Tissue-detected TCR repertoire was only partly captured by blood and spleen T cells. Motif-based clustering found tissue-specific repertoire signatures shared across patients, though few clones were shared.

Method: immunoSEQ multiplex PCR; TCRdb's copy keeps in-frame clones and lacks some. The sample records about 26,000 clones, more than 80% being singletons. The CDR3 totals 16 residues. V lost 7 bases, J lost 7 bases, and 23 bases lay in between. CDR1 is GTSNPN, CDR2 SVGIG, per germline (reference sequence). The specimen was blood, collected before transplantation. This TCR derives from a male donor older than 55 who later had graft-versus-host disease after an allogeneic stem cell transplant. The chain links TRBV30 to TRBJ1-6; D gene ambiguous. CDR3 nucleotide sequence: TGTGCCTCCTCGTTTAGTAAGGCCTTTGTCAATTCACCCCTCCACTTT. Amino acids: CASSFSKAFVNSPLHF.